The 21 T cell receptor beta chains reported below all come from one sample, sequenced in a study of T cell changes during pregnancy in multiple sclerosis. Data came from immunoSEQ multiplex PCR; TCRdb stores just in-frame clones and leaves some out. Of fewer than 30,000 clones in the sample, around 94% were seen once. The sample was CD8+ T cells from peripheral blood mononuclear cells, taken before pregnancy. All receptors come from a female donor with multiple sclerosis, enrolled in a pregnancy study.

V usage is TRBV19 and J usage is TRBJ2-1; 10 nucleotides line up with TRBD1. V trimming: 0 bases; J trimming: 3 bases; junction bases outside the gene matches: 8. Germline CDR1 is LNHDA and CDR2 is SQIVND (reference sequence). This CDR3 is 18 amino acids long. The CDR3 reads CASSIDIPDRGLYNEQFF. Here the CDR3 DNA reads TGTGCCAGTAGTATAGACATCCCCGACAGGGGGCTCTACAATGAGCAGTTCTTC.

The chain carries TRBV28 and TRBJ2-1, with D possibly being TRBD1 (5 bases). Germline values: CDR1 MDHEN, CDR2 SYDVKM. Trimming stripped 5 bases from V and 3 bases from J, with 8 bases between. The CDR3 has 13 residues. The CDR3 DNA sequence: TGTGCCAGCAGTCTCAGGGACTACAATGAGCAGTTCTTC. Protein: CASSLRDYNEQFF.

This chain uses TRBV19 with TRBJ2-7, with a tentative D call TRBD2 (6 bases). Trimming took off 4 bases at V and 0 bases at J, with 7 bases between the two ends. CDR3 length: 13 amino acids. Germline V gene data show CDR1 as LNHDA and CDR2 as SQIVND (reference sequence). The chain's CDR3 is CASSRRGSYEQYF. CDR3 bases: TGTGCCAGTAGTAGGCGGGGCTCCTACGAGCAGTACTTC.

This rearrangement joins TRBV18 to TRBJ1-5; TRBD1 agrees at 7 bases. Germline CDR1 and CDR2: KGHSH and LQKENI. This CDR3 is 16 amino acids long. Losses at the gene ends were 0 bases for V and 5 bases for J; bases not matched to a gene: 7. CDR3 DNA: TGTGCCAGCTCACCACCGGTTTGGCAGGGGGATCAGCCCCAGCATTTT. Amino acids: CASSPPVWQGDQPQHF.

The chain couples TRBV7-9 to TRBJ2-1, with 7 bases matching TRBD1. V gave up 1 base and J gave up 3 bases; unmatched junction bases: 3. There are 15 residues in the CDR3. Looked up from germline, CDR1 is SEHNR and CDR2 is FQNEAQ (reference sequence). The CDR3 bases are TGTGCCAGCAGCTTAGGACAGGGTCGCTACAATGAGCAGTTCTTC. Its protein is CASSLGQGRYNEQFF.

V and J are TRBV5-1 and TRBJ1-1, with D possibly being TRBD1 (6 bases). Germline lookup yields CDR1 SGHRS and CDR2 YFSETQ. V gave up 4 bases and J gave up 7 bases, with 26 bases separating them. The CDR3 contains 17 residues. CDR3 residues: CASSPLGGLSLLGEAFF. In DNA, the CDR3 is TGCGCCAGCAGCCCCCTGGGGGGGCTGTCCTTGTTGGGTGAAGCTTTCTTT.

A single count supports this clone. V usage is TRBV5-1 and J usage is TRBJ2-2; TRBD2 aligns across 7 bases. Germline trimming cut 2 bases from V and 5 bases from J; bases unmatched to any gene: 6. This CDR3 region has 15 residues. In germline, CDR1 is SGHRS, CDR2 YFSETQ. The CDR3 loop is CASSFASGETGELFF. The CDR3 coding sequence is TGCGCCAGCAGCTTCGCTAGCGGAGAGACCGGGGAGCTGTTTTTT.

The CDR3 here is CASSLGQGAPDTQYF. CDR3 DNA sequence: TGTGCCAGCAGTTTAGGACAGGGCGCCCCAGATACGCAGTATTTT. V and J are TRBV27 and TRBJ2-3; 8 bases agree with TRBD1. In germline, CDR1 is MNHEY, CDR2 SMNVEV (reference sequence). V lost 2 bases to trimming and J lost 4 bases; unmatched junction nucleotides: 5. The CDR3 extends over 15 amino acids.

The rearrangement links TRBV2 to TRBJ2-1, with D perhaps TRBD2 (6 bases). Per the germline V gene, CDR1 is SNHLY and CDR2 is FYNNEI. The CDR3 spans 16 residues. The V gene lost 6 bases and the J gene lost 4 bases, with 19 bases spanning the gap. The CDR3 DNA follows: TGTGCCAGCAGCCTGACTGGCGGGGAACGATACAATGAGCAGTTCTTC. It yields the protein CASSLTGGERYNEQFF.

CDR3 loop: CASSEMGGLAGIKTYNEQFF. The CDR3 DNA is TGTGCCAGCAGTGAAATGGGGGGACTAGCGGGTATAAAAACTTACAATGAGCAGTTCTTC. The chain couples TRBV2 to TRBJ2-1; 12 bases are shared with TRBD2. V was clipped by 2 bases and J by 4 bases; unmatched bases: 15. The CDR3 is 20 residues long. Germline lookup yields CDR1 SNHLY and CDR2 FYNNEI.

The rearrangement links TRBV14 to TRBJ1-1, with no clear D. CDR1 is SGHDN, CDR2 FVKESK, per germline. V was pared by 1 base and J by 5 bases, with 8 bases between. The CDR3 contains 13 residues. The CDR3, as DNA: TGTGCCAGCAGCCAAGGGAGAAGGACTGAAGCTTTCTTT. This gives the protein CASSQGRRTEAFF.

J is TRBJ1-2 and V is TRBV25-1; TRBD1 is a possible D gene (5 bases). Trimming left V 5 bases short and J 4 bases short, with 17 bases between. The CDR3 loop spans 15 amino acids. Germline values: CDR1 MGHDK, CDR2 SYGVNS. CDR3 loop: CASSSRGVGPYGYTF. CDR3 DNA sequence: TGTGCCAGCAGTTCGCGGGGGGTGGGGCCCTATGGCTACACCTTC.

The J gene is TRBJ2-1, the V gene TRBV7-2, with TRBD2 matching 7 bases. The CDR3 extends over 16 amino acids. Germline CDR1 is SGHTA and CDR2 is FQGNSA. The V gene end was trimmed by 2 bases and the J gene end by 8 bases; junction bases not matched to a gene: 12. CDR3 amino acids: CASSLRDYGFLDEQFF. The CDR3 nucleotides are TGTGCCAGCAGCTTAAGGGACTATGGGTTCCTGGATGAGCAGTTCTTC.

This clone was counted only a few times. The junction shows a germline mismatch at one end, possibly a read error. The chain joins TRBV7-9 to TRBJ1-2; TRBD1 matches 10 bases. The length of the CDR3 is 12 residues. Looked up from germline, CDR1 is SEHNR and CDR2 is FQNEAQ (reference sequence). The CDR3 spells CASSSDRGLPIF. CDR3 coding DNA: TGTGCCAGCAGCTCCGACAGGGGGCTTCCCATCTTC.

The CDR3 DNA reads TGTGCCAGCAACACCCCCGGGACATTCTACAATGAGCAGTTCTTC. Protein: CASNTPGTFYNEQFF. The genes are TRBV5-4 and TRBJ2-1, with D tentatively TRBD1 (6 bases). CDR3 size: 15 residues. Germline CDR1 SGHNT, CDR2 YYREEE (reference sequence). V lost 6 bases to trimming and J lost 3 bases, with 16 bases between them.

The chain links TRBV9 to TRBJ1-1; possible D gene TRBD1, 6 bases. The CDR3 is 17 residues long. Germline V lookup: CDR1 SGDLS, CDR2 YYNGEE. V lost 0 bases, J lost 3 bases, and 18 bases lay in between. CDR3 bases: TGTGCCAGCAGCGTAGGCCGTTCGGTGGCAGGGGACACTGAAGCTTTCTTT. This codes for CASSVGRSVAGDTEAFF.

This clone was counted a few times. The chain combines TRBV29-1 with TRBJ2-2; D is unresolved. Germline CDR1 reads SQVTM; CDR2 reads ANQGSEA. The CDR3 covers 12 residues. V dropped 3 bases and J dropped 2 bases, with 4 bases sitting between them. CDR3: CSVDLNTGELFF. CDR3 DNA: TGCAGCGTTGATCTAAACACCGGGGAGCTGTTTTTT.

The CDR3 sequence: CASSEAGEGQVNYGYTF. The DNA of the CDR3 is TGTGCCAGCAGTGAAGCGGGAGAGGGCCAAGTTAACTATGGCTACACCTTC. The chain uses TRBV6-1 and TRBJ1-2; D is unclear. The V gene's germline CDR1 is MNHNS and CDR2 SASEGT. This CDR3 has 17 amino acids. V lost 0 bases to trimming and J lost 1 base, with 15 bases between them.

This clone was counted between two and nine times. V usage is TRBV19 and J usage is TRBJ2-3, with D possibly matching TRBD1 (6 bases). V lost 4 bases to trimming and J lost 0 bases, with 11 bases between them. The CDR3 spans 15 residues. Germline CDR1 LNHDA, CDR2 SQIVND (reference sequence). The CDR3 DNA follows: TGTGCCAGTAGTAGATTGGACAGTAGCACAGATACGCAGTATTTT. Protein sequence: CASSRLDSSTDTQYF.

The chain's CDR3 is CASTSSGLAYGYTF. The CDR3 DNA sequence: TGTGCCAGCACCAGCTCGGGGTTGGCCTATGGCTACACCTTC. The chain combines TRBV5-4 with TRBJ1-2; the D is unclear. The CDR3 is 14 amino acids. V lost 6 bases, J lost 4 bases, and 16 bases lay in between. CDR1 and CDR2 from the germline V gene are SGHNT and YYREEE (reference sequence).

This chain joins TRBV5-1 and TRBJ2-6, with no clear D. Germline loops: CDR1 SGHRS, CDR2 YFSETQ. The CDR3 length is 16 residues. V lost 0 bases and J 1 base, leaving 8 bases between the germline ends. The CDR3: CASSLAWQSGANVLTF. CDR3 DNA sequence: TGCGCCAGCAGCTTGGCCTGGCAGTCTGGGGCCAACGTCCTGACTTTC.